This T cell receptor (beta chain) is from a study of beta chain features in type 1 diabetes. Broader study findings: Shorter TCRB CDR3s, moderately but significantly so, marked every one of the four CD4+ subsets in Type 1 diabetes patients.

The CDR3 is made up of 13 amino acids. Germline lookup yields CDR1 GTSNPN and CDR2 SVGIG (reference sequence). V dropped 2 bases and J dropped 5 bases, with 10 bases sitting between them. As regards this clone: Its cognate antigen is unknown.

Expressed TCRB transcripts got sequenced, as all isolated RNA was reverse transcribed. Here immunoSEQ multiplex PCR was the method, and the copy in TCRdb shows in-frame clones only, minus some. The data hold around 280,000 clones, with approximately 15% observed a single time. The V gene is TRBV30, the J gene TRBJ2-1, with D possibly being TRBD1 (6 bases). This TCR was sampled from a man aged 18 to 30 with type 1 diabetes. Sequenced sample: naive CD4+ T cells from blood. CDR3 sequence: CAWSRQVNNEQFF. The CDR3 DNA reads TGTGCCTGGAGTAGACAGGTTAACAATGAGCAGTTCTTC.